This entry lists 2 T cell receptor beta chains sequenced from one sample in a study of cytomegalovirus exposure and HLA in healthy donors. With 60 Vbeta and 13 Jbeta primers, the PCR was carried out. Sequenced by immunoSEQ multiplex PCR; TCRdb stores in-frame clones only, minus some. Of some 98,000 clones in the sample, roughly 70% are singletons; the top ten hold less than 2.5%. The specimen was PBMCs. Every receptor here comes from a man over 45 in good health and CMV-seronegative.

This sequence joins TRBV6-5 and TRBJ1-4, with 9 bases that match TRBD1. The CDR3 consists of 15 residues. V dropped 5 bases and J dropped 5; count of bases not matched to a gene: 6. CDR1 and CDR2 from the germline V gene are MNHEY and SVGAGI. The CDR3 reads CASSRGTGYNEKLFF. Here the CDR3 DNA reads TGTGCCAGCAGTAGGGGGACAGGGTACAATGAAAAACTGTTTTTT.

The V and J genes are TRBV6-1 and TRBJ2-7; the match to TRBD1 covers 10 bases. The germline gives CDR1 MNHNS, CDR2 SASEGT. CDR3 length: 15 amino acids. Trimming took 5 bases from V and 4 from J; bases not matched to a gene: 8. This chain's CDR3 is CASSNIDRGRYEQYF. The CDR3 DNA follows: TGTGCCAGCAGTAACATCGACAGGGGGCGATACGAGCAGTACTTC.